This T cell receptor beta chain was documented in a study of T cell repertoires in cytomegalovirus infection. The overall study: TCR beta signatures that were public indicated CMV infection and matching HLA type.

A single record per CDR3 protein comes from TCRdb applying MiXCR to the reads. The top ten hold roughly 45% of the sample, which has under 300,000 distinct CDR3 sequences, approximately 17% seen once. The table lists this clonotype with many counts. The CDR3 contains 12 residues. Between the trimmed V and J ends, which lost 6 bases and 5 bases, there was a span of 10 bases. The germline V gene has CDR1 MNHEY and CDR2 SVGEGT. The clonotype comes from a human donor in good health (CMV status not recorded). Some clones in this sample may be carry-over from other donors' samples. The material sequenced was CD8+ T cells from PBMCs. This sequence joins TRBV6-2 or TRBV6-3 and TRBJ1-1; D gene uncertain. CDR3 loop: CASSLGATEAFF. The CDR3 DNA reads as TGTGCCAGCAGCTTAGGTGCGACTGAAGCTTTCTTT.